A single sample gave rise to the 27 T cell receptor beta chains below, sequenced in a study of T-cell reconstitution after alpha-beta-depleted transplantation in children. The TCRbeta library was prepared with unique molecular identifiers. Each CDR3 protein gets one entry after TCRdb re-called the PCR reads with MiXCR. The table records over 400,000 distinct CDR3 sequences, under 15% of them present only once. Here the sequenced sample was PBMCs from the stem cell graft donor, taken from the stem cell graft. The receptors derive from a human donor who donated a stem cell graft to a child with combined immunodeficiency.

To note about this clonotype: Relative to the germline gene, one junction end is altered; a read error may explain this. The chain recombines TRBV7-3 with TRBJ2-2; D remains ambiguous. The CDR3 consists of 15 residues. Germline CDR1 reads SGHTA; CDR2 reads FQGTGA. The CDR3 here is CASSLAHANSGELFF. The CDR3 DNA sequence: TGTGCCAGCAGCTTGGCTCACGCGAACAGCGGGGAGCTGTTTTTT.

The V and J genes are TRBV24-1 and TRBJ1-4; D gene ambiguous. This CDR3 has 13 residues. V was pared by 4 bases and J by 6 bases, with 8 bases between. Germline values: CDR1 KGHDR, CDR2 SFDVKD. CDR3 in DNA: TGTGCCACCAGTGACGGGAGCGATGAAAAACTGTTTTTT. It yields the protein CATSDGSDEKLFF.

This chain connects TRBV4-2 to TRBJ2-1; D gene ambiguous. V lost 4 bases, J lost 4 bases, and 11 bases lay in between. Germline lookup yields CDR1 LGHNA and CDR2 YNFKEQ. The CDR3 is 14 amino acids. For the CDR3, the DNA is TGTGCCAGCAGCCCGCCTAACAATTACAATGAGCAGTTCTTC. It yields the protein CASSPPNNYNEQFF.

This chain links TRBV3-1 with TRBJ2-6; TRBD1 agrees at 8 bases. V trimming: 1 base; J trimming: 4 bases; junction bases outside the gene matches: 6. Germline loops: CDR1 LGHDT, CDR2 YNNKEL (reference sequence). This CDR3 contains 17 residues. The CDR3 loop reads CASSQAGGALGANVLTF. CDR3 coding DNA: TGTGCCAGCAGCCAAGCAGGGGGCGCGCTCGGGGCCAACGTCCTGACTTTC. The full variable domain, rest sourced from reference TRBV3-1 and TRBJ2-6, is DTAVSQTPKYLVTQMGNDKSIKCEQNLGHDTMYWYKQDSKKFLKIMFSYNNKELIINETVPNRFSPKSPDKAHLNLHINSLELGDSAVYFCASSQAGGALGANVLTFGAGSRLTVL.

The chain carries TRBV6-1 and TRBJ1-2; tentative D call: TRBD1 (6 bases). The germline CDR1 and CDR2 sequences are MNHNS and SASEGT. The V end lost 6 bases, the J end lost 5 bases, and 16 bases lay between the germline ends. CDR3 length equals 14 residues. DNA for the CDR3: TGTGCCAGCAGGACTTCAGGGGTTTATTATGGCTACACCTTC. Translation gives CASRTSGVYYGYTF.

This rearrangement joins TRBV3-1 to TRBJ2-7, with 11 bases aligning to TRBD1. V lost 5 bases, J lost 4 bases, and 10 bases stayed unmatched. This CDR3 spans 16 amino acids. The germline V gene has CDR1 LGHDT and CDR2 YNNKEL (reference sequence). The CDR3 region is CASSAGIGQGAYEQYF. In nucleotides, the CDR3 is TGTGCCAGCAGCGCAGGCATCGGACAGGGGGCTTACGAGCAGTACTTC.

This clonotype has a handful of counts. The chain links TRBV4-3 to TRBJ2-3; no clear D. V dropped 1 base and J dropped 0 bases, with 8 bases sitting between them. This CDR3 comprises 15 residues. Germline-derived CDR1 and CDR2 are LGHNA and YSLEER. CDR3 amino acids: CASSQGRASTDTQYF. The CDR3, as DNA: TGCGCCAGCAGCCAAGGTCGAGCTAGCACAGATACGCAGTATTTT.

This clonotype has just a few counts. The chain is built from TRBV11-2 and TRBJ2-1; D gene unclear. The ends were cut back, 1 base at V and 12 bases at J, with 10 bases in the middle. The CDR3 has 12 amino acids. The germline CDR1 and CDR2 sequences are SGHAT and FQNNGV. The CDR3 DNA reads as TGTGCCAGCAGCTTAGGAGCTACATGGCAGTTCTTC. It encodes CASSLGATWQFF. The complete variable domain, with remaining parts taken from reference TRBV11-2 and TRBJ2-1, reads EAGVAQSPRYKIIEKRQSVAFWCNPISGHATLYWYQQILGQGPKLLIQFQNNGVVDDSQLPKDRFSAERLKGVDSTLKIQPAKLEDSAVYLCASSLGATWQFFGPGTRLTVL.

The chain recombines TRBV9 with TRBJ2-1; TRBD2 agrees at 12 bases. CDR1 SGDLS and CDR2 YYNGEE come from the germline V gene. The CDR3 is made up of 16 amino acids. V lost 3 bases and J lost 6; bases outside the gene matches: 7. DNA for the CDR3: TGTGCCAGCAGCGGACAGACTAGCGGGAGAGGCAATGAGCAGTTCTTC. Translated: CASSGQTSGRGNEQFF.

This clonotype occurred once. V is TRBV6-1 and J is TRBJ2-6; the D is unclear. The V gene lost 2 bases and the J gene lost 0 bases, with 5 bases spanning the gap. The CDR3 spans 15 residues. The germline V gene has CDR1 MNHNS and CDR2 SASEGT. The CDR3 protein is CASSERHSGANVLTF. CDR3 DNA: TGTGCCAGCAGTGAAAGACACTCTGGGGCCAACGTCCTGACTTTC.

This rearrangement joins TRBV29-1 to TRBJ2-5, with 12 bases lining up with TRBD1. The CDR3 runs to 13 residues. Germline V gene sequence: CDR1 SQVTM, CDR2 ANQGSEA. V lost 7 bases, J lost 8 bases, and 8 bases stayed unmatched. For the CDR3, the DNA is TGCAGCGCTACGGGACAGGGGGCTCGAACCCAGTACTTC. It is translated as CSATGQGARTQYF.

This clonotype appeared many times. The CDR3 DNA is TGTGCCACCTCAGTGGGGGCCAATGAGCAGTTCTTC. Translating gives CATSVGANEQFF. The chain recombines TRBV11-1 with TRBJ2-1; maybe TRBD1 (6 bases). The V gene's germline CDR1 is SGHAT and CDR2 FQDESV (reference sequence). The V end was cut by 10 bases, the J end by 6 bases, with 13 bases between. CDR3 length: 12 residues.

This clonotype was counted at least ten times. CDR3 sequence: CASSHLWSGADEQFF. In DNA, the CDR3 is TGCGCCAGCAGCCATCTGTGGTCCGGGGCGGATGAGCAGTTCTTC. J is TRBJ2-1 and V is TRBV4-3; tentatively, D is TRBD1 or TRBD2 (5 bases each). V dropped 3 bases and J dropped 8 bases, with 17 bases sitting between them. The germline V gene encodes CDR1 LGHNA and CDR2 YSLEER. This CDR3 has 15 residues.

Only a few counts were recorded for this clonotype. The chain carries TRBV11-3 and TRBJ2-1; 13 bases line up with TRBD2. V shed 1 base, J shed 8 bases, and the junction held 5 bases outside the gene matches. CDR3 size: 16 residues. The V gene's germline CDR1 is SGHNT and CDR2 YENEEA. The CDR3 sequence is CASSLGGLAGVYEQFF. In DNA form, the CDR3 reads TGTGCCAGCAGCTTAGGAGGACTAGCGGGAGTCTATGAGCAGTTCTTC.

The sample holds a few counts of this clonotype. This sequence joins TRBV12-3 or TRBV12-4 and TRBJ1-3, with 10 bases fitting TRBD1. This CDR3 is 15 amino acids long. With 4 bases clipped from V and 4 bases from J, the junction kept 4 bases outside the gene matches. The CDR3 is CASSSTGGFGNTIYF. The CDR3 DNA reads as TGTGCCAGCAGTTCGACAGGGGGCTTCGGAAACACCATATATTTT.

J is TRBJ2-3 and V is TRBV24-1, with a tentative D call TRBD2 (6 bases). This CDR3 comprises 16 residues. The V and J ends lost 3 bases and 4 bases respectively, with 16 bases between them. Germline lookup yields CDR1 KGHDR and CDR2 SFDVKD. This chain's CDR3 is CATSDARDRGADTQYF. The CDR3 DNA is TGTGCCACCAGTGATGCGCGGGATCGGGGCGCAGATACGCAGTATTTT.

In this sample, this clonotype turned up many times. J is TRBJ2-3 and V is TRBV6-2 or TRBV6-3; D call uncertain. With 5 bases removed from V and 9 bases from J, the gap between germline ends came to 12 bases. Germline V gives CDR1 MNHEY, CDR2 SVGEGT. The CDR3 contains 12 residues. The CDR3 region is CASSRTEMTQYF. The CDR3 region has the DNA TGTGCCAGCAGTAGAACGGAGATGACGCAGTATTTT.

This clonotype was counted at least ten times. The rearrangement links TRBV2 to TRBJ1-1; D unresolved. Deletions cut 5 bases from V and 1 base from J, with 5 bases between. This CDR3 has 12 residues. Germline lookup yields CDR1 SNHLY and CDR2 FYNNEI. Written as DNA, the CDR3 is TGTGCCAGCAGTTACAAGAACACTGAAGCTTTCTTT. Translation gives CASSYKNTEAFF.

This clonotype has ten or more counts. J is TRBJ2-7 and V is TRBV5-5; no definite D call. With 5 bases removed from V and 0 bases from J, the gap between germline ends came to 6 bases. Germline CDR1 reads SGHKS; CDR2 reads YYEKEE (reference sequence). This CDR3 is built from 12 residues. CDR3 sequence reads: CASSFNSYEQYF. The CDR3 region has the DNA TGTGCCAGCAGTTTCAACTCCTACGAGCAGTACTTC.

This CDR3 reads CASATRPLTDGYTF. CDR3 bases: TGTGCCAGTGCCACCCGGCCCCTCACGGATGGCTACACCTTC. This chain joins TRBV19 and TRBJ1-2; D is unclear. The CDR3 sequence is 14 residues long. Germline V CDR1 and CDR2: LNHDA, SQIVND (reference sequence). V was trimmed by 8 bases and J by 6 bases, leaving 19 bases between them.

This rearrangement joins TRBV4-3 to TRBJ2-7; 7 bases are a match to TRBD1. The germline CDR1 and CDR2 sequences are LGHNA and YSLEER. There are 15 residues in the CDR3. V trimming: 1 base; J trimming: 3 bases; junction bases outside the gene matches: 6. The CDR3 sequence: CASSQAQGPDYEQYF. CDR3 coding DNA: TGCGCCAGCAGCCAAGCACAGGGGCCAGACTACGAGCAGTACTTC.

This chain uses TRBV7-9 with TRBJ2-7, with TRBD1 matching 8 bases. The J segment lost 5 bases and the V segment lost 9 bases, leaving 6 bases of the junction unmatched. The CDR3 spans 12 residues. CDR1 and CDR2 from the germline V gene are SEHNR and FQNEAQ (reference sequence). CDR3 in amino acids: CASTDRGDEQYF. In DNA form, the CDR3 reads TGTGCCAGTACCGACAGGGGAGACGAGCAGTACTTC.

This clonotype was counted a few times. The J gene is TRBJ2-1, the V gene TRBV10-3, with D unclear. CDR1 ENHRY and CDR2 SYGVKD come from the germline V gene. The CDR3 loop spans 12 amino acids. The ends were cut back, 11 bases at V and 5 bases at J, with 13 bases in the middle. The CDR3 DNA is TGTGCCCTAAGTGGCGGAAACAATGAGCAGTTCTTC. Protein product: CALSGGNNEQFF.

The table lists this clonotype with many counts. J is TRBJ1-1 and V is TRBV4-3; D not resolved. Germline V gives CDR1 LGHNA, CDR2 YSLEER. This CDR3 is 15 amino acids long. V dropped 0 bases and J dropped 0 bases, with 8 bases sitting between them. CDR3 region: CASSQDGGLNTEAFF. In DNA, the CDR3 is TGCGCCAGCAGCCAAGATGGAGGATTGAACACTGAAGCTTTCTTT.

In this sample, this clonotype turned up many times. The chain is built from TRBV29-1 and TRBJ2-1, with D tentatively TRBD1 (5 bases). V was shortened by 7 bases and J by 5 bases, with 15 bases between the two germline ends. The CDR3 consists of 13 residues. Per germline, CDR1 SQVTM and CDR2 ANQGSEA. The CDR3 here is CSARPTANNEQFF. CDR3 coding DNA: TGCAGCGCACGACCGACAGCCAACAATGAGCAGTTCTTC.

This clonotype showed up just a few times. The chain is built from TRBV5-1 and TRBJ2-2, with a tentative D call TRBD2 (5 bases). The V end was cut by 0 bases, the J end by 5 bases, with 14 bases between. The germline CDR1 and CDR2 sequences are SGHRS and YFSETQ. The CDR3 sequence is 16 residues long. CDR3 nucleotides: TGCGCCAGCAGCTTGGCCGTAGGGTGGACTACCGGGGAGCTGTTTTTT. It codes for CASSLAVGWTTGELFF.

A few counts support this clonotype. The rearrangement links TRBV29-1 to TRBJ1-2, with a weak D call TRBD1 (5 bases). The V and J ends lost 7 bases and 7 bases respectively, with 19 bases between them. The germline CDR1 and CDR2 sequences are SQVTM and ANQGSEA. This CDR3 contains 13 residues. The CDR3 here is CSAGGEGTSGYTF. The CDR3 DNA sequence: TGCAGCGCCGGAGGGGAGGGTACTTCTGGCTACACCTTC.